Listed below are T cell receptor beta chains from one sample, sequenced in a study of T cells in Graves' hyperthyroidism and ophthalmopathy. TCRdb fed the multiplex PCR reads into MiXCR, producing one record per CDR3 protein. Found here are about 700,000 distinct CDR3 sequences, roughly 15% of them singletons; the top ten hold about a tenth. Sequencing was performed on blood. Source of these receptors: a young woman with Graves' hyperthyroidism. CDR3s include the opening cysteine and the closing phenylalanine or tryptophan. The order of the fields is clone size, J gene, V gene, CDR3 protein. Not all rows give a size; the values are once, few, many and, for expanded clones, a class.

many | TRBJ2-7 | TRBV7-2 | CASSLVTGGYEQYF
many | TRBJ2-7 | TRBV27 | CASRRTGQGLYEQYF
few | TRBJ2-7 | TRBV19 | CASTAGLGGEQYF
NA | TRBJ1-2 | TRBV6-1 | CASRRAGGYGYTF
many | TRBJ2-1 | TRBV2 | CASRNPRSSYNEQFF
many | TRBJ1-1 | TRBV20-1 | CSAREGANTEAFF
NA | TRBJ1-1 | TRBV30 | CASQKAAWPAFF
once | TRBJ2-1 | TRBV7-9 | CASSLAGQGRGNEQFF
few | TRBJ2-1 | TRBV18 | CASSLRTSGTNEQFF
many | TRBJ2-3 | TRBV2 | CASRETSGSADTQYF
NA | TRBJ2-7 | TRBV5-1 | CASSLSGPERDDHEQYF
many | TRBJ1-5 | TRBV2 | CASNNDWEPQHF
few | TRBJ2-5 | TRBV6-1 | CASSSRDAQETQYF
many | TRBJ1-4 | TRBV2 | CASSEEGRSNEKLFF
few | TRBJ2-1 | TRBV29-1 | CSVRDRGFVVSYNEQFF
NA | TRBJ2-1 | TRBV7-2 | CASSPSGSGYNEQFF
few | TRBJ2-7 | TRBV12-3/TRBV12-4 | CASSLSYNVEQYF
many | TRBJ2-2 | TRBV14 | CASRSAGGTGELFF
many | TRBJ2-7 | TRBV11-2 | CASSTPGTGSEQYF
NA | TRBJ2-3 | TRBV19 | CASSMGMGLTTDTQYF
many | TRBJ1-2 | TRBV27 | CASSVTGESAGGYTF
NA | TRBJ1-2 | TRBV5-8 | CASKGVYIFYGYIF
many | TRBJ1-5 | TRBV3-1 | CASSQDENQPQHF
many | TRBJ2-5 | TRBV7-9 | CASSFGDETQYF
NA | TRBJ2-7 | TRBV6-2/TRBV6-3 | CASTFGLSGVSYEQYF
many | TRBJ2-7 | TRBV7-2 | CASEGSSYEQYF
few | TRBJ1-1 | TRBV7-2 | CASSLVGQGSGSTEAFF
NA | TRBJ2-1 | TRBV12-3/TRBV12-4 | CASSSAGFVYNEQFF
many | TRBJ2-1 | TRBV7-9 | CASSLVGLGYNEQFF
many | TRBJ2-7 | TRBV7-3 | CASSSLAGRFDEQYF
NA | TRBJ2-7 | TRBV18 | CASSPPTSGRSWEQYF
many | TRBJ1-1 | TRBV4-3 | CASSHTRREIVGTEAFF
NA | TRBJ2-3 | TRBV12-3/TRBV12-4 | CASSLVPRGSTDTQYF
NA | TRBJ2-3 | TRBV6-2/TRBV6-3 | CASSSGTAGMRQYF
few | TRBJ2-1 | TRBV20-1 | CSSTSGRAAYNEQFF
many | TRBJ2-4 | TRBV12-3/TRBV12-4 | CATGQGASKNIQYF
many | TRBJ2-5 | TRBV2 | CASSEGLAGVVETQYF
NA | TRBJ2-7 | TRBV13 | CASSSPSEGRSSYEQYF
NA | TRBJ2-3 | TRBV20-1 | CSARLLDTQYF
many | TRBJ2-5 | TRBV7-2 | CASSLSPSRETQYF
many | TRBJ2-5 | TRBV11-2 | CASSLWGQETQYF
many | TRBJ2-4 | TRBV11-1 | CASSPFTASVKNIQYF
many | TRBJ2-7 | TRBV10-1 | CASSEGEIYEQYF
NA | TRBJ2-2 | TRBV6-2/TRBV6-3 | CASSYGRGTGELFF
few | TRBJ2-5 | TRBV13 | CASSVGGRGLGETQYF
few | TRBJ1-3 | TRBV11-3 | CASSLGHMSSGNTIYF
NA | TRBJ1-3 | TRBV25-1 | CASSEAGRGNTIYF
many | TRBJ2-1 | TRBV7-9 | CASSRQDSYNEQFF
many | TRBJ2-1 | TRBV11-2 | CASSPWVPHSYNEQFF
many | TRBJ2-1 | TRBV6-2/TRBV6-3 | CASSGARGGSYEQFF
many | TRBJ2-7 | TRBV7-9 | CASSYFSGWDNEQYF